A single sample is the source of the 20 T cell receptor beta chains below, sequenced in a study of beta chain features in type 1 diabetes. TCRB transcripts that were expressed got sequenced, as all of the isolated RNA had been reverse transcribed. Assay: immunoSEQ multiplex PCR; the TCRdb copy retains only in-frame clones and omits some. The data show 400,000 or so clones, around 10% seen once. Study observations and caveats: Shortening that was moderate but significant affected the TCRB CDR3s of Type 1 diabetes patients in all four CD4+ subsets.

The antigens of these receptors remain unknown. The sample taken for sequencing was central memory CD4+ T cells from blood. These receptors were obtained from a man aged 25-40 years with type 1 diabetes.

This clone has a handful of counts. The rearrangement uses TRBV11-3 and TRBJ1-5, with 7 bases lining up with TRBD1. The CDR3 covers 14 residues. From germline, CDR1 is SGHNT and CDR2 YENEEA. J was trimmed by 7 bases and V by 3 bases; bases with no gene match: 6. The CDR3 loop reads CASSFSGGEQPQHF. The DNA for the CDR3 is TGTGCCAGCAGCTTTTCAGGGGGAGAGCAGCCCCAGCATTTT.

The CDR3 is CASMGLAGVSGELFF. In DNA, the CDR3 is TGTGCCAGCATGGGGCTAGCGGGAGTATCCGGGGAGCTGTTTTTT. The V and J genes are TRBV28 and TRBJ2-2; 10 bases are shared with TRBD2. The CDR3 contains 15 residues. Germline-derived CDR1 and CDR2 are MDHEN and SYDVKM. With V trimmed by 7 bases and J by 6 bases, 8 bases remained unmatched.

This chain joins TRBV7-3 and TRBJ2-2; the D gene is possibly TRBD1 (5 bases). The CDR3 is 16 residues long. Trimming pared 5 bases from V and 4 bases from J, leaving 17 bases between. Germline values: CDR1 SGHTA, CDR2 FQGTGA. CDR3 sequence (DNA): TGTGCCAGCAGCCCCTCCCAGGGCGCGAGCACCGGGGAGCTGTTTTTT. Translation: CASSPSQGASTGELFF.

This clone was counted many times. This rearrangement joins TRBV2 to TRBJ1-1; 7 nucleotides agree with TRBD1. The CDR3 consists of 12 residues. J gave up 11 bases and V 5 bases, and 8 bases lay outside the gene matches. CDR1 and CDR2 (germline): SNHLY, FYNNEI. CDR3 region: CASSPRQGWAFF. DNA for the CDR3: TGTGCCAGCAGTCCTAGACAGGGTTGGGCTTTCTTT.

V and J are TRBV5-4 and TRBJ1-1, with D possibly TRBD1 on 5 matching bases. Germline CDR1 SGHNT, CDR2 YYREEE (reference sequence). V lost 5 bases, J lost 5 bases, and 10 bases lay in between. The CDR3 is made up of 12 amino acids. Written as DNA, the CDR3 is TGTGCCAGCAGTCAGTCAGGGACTGAAGCTTTCTTT. Translating gives CASSQSGTEAFF.

This clone was picked up many times. The chain is built from TRBV2 and TRBJ1-4; weak D call: TRBD1 (5 bases). The V gene lost 3 bases and the J gene lost 6 bases, with 11 bases spanning the gap. The CDR3 is 14 residues long. Germline V gene data show CDR1 as SNHLY and CDR2 as FYNNEI. CDR3 residues: CASSDSGPDEKLFF. In nucleotides, the CDR3 is TGTGCCAGCAGTGACTCGGGGCCTGATGAAAAACTGTTTTTT.

This chain links TRBV5-1 with TRBJ2-5; D gene uncertain. The CDR3 is 15 residues long. V was shortened by 1 base and J by 2 bases, with 12 bases between the two germline ends. Germline CDR1 and CDR2: SGHRS and YFSETQ. CDR3 sequence reads: CASSLLIAVQETQYF. Written as DNA, the CDR3 is TGCGCCAGCAGCTTGCTAATAGCAGTTCAAGAGACCCAGTACTTC.

A few counts support this clone. The rearrangement uses TRBV7-2 and TRBJ1-2; 7 nucleotides align to TRBD1. V lost 5 bases and J lost 6; bases outside the gene matches: 3. The CDR3 length is 12 residues. CDR1 is SGHTA and CDR2 is FQGNSA in the germline V gene. CDR3 DNA: TGTGCCAGCAGCCCTACAGGGGATGGCTACACCTTC. Translated, it gives CASSPTGDGYTF.

The chain is built from TRBV7-3 and TRBJ2-1; TRBD2 matches 12 bases. J gave up 5 bases and V 6 bases, and 8 bases lay outside the gene matches. This CDR3 is built from 16 residues. From germline, CDR1 is SGHTA and CDR2 FQGTGA. This CDR3 is CASRPPGLAGNNEQFF. The CDR3 DNA reads as TGTGCCAGCAGACCCCCGGGACTAGCGGGCAACAATGAGCAGTTCTTC.

The genes are TRBV23-1 and TRBJ2-7; the match to TRBD2 covers 15 bases. TRBV23-1 is flagged as an ORF with uncertain function. CDR3 length: 17 amino acids. After removal of 6 bases from V and 6 bases from J, the junction contained 12 bases not matched to a gene. The CDR3 DNA sequence: TGCGCCAGCAGCCAAGAAAGGAGGGGACTAGCGGGAGGCGAGCAGTACTTC. Protein: CASSQERRGLAGGEQYF.

The J gene is TRBJ2-7, the V gene TRBV18; 7 bases are a match to TRBD1. The CDR3 length is 15 residues. Germline CDR1 is KGHSH and CDR2 is LQKENI. J gave up 0 bases and V 0 bases, and 2 bases lay outside the gene matches. This CDR3 reads CASSPPDRSSYEQYF. For the CDR3, the DNA is TGTGCCAGCTCACCACCGGACAGGAGCTCCTACGAGCAGTACTTC.

In its sample, this clone was seen a few times. The chain is built from TRBV30 and TRBJ2-7; D ambiguous. V lost 0 bases and J lost 2, with 8 bases in between. The CDR3 contains 13 residues. Germline V CDR1 and CDR2: GTSNPN, SVGIG (reference sequence). CDR3 region: CAWSVPSAYEQYF. The CDR3, as DNA: TGTGCCTGGAGTGTACCCAGCGCCTACGAGCAGTACTTC. Together with reference TRBV30 and TRBJ2-7, the CDR3 gives the full variable domain: SQTIHQWPATLVQPVGSPLSLECTVEGTSNPNLYWYRQAAGRGLQLLFYSVGIGQISSEVPQNLSASRPQDRQFILSSKKLLLSDSGFYLCAWSVPSAYEQYFGPGTRLTVT.

The rearrangement joins TRBV6-4 to TRBJ2-1; TRBD2 matches at 13 bases. Germline V gene data show CDR1 as MRHNA and CDR2 as SNTAGT. The ends lost 3 bases at V and 7 bases at J; junction bases unmatched: 3. The CDR3 contains 15 residues. CDR3 nucleotides: TGTGCCAGCAGTGAGGGGACTAGCGGGAATAATGAGCAGTTCTTC. Residues: CASSEGTSGNNEQFF.

This clone was picked up a small number of times. The V and J genes are TRBV7-2 and TRBJ1-4; a possible D gene is TRBD1 (5 bases). CDR3 length equals 16 residues. V lost 0 bases and J 7 bases, leaving 15 bases between the germline ends. From germline, CDR1 is SGHTA and CDR2 FQGNSA. The CDR3 here is CASSLALSGAFEKLFF. The CDR3 DNA reads as TGTGCCAGCAGCTTAGCGCTTAGCGGGGCCTTTGAAAAACTGTTTTTT.

This clone was counted between two and nine times. This sequence joins TRBV7-9 and TRBJ2-5; unclear D gene. This CDR3 contains 13 residues. V lost 5 bases to trimming and J lost 5 bases, with 12 bases between them. The V gene's germline CDR1 is SEHNR and CDR2 FQNEAQ (reference sequence). The CDR3 protein is CASSGQVVETQYF. CDR3 in DNA: TGTGCCAGCAGCGGGCAGGTTGTCGAGACCCAGTACTTC.

V and J are TRBV6-5 and TRBJ1-2; TRBD1 is a possible D gene (5 bases). This CDR3 has 14 residues. CDR1 MNHEY and CDR2 SVGAGI come from the germline V gene. With 1 base removed from V and 8 bases from J, the gap between germline ends came to 14 bases. The CDR3 region has the DNA TGTGCCAGCAGTTACTACTTCTCGGACAACGGCTACACCTTC. It translates to CASSYYFSDNGYTF.

The genes are TRBV4-1 and TRBJ2-1; D gene uncertain. V lost 2 bases to trimming and J lost 5 bases, with 7 bases between them. The CDR3 covers 13 residues. Germline V lookup: CDR1 MGHRA, CDR2 YSYEKL. CDR3 amino acids: CASSQTRDNEQFF. The DNA for the CDR3 is TGCGCCAGCAGCCAAACAAGAGACAATGAGCAGTTCTTC.

This clone was found a few times. The chain is built from TRBV2 and TRBJ2-7; a possible D gene is TRBD1 (5 bases). This CDR3 is 12 amino acids long. Deletions cut 6 bases from V and 5 bases from J, with 11 bases between. Germline values: CDR1 SNHLY, CDR2 FYNNEI. CDR3 sequence (DNA): TGTGCCAGCAGCTATACAGGTGACGAGCAGTACTTC. This encodes CASSYTGDEQYF.

In its sample, this clone was seen a few times. The chain joins TRBV9 to TRBJ2-5; a possible D gene is TRBD1 (6 bases). Trimming cost V 3 bases and J 2 bases, with 17 bases left between them. The length of the CDR3 is 16 residues. The germline V gene has CDR1 SGDLS and CDR2 YYNGEE. The CDR3 region is CASSAVGQLLQETQYF. The DNA of the CDR3 is TGTGCCAGCAGCGCGGTCGGACAGCTTCTTCAAGAGACCCAGTACTTC.

The rearrangement uses TRBV28 and TRBJ2-7; no clear D gene. The CDR3 covers 12 residues. Germline assignment: CDR1 MDHEN and CDR2 SYDVKM. The V end was cut by 7 bases, the J end by 0 bases, with 7 bases between. The CDR3 DNA is TGTGCCAGCATCGGGTTCTCCTACGAGCAGTACTTC. Translation: CASIGFSYEQYF.